What follows are 18 T cell receptor beta chains derived from one specimen sequenced in a study of T-cell reconstitution after alpha-beta-depleted transplantation in children (dated by TCRdb to 2015 to 2016). Sample treatment or condition, as interpreted from the label and publication: allogeneic hematopoietic cell transplantation with graft depleted of TCRalphabeta T cells and CD19 B cells. The library was generated by PCR. The listed sequencing device is Illumina HiSeq 2500. TCR libraries were prepared with molecular barcoding, using unique molecular identifiers to normalize TCRbeta repertoire quantification. Using fastp at Q25 and MiXCR, TCRdb reprocessed the public reads and kept productive beta chains. Rows are unified per CDR3 protein, each entry keeping the most common DNA and genes. The sample table records hundreds of thousands of distinct CDR3 sequences; more than 20% of these occur just once. 11% to 15% of the sample is taken by the ten largest.

The sequences come from PBMCs, mostly from graft donor cells, collected 360 days after TCRalphabeta/CD19-depleted stem cell transplant. These receptors were taken from a boy under three years old who had a stem cell transplant for acute myeloid leukemia, so the T cells may come from the graft donor.

The V and J genes are TRBV29-1 and TRBJ2-2, with D possibly TRBD1 on 5 matching bases. Looked up from germline, CDR1 is SQVTM and CDR2 is ANQGSEA. The CDR3 spans 14 residues. V was shortened by 5 bases and J by 7 bases, with 17 bases between the two germline ends. This chain's CDR3 is CSVQWGSGGGELFF. The CDR3 DNA reads TGCAGCGTTCAGTGGGGCTCTGGTGGCGGGGAGCTGTTTTTT.

The chain employs TRBV25-1 and TRBJ1-1; D not resolved. Germline CDR1 reads MGHDK; CDR2 reads SYGVNS. Trimming stripped 6 bases from V and 7 bases from J, with 12 bases between. CDR3 length: 12 amino acids. The CDR3 reads CASSQTVDEAFF. Here the CDR3 DNA reads TGTGCCAGCAGCCAGACCGTCGATGAAGCTTTCTTT.

This chain uses TRBV10-2 with TRBJ2-1, with 7 positions matching TRBD1. This CDR3 has 16 residues. V shed 0 bases and J 4 bases; nucleotides not matched to a gene: 6. Germline assignment: CDR1 WSHSY and CDR2 SAAADI. CDR3 loop: CASSESFWDSYNEQFF. CDR3 nucleotides: TGCGCCAGCAGTGAGTCGTTCTGGGACAGTTACAATGAGCAGTTCTTC.

This clonotype was detected many times. The chain links TRBV28 to TRBJ1-1; D might be TRBD1 (6 bases). The CDR3 covers 17 residues. CDR1 MDHEN and CDR2 SYDVKM come from the germline V gene. V was cut by 0 bases and J by 9 bases, with 23 bases left in between. The CDR3 region is CASSLWREISGTHKAFF. The CDR3 DNA reads as TGTGCCAGCAGTTTATGGCGAGAGATTTCCGGGACACATAAAGCTTTCTTT.

This clonotype was detected many times. The rearrangement uses TRBV5-1 and TRBJ2-1; 9 bases match TRBD2. Germline lookup yields CDR1 SGHRS and CDR2 YFSETQ. The J segment lost 3 bases and the V segment lost 0 bases, leaving 7 bases of the junction unmatched. The CDR3 length is 17 residues. The CDR3 bases are TGCGCCAGCAGCTTGGATCCAGCGGGGGGCCTCTACAATGAGCAGTTCTTC. Translating gives CASSLDPAGGLYNEQFF.

The gene calls are TRBV4-1 and TRBJ2-2; the D gene is possibly TRBD1 (5 bases). CDR1 and CDR2 (germline): MGHRA, YSYEKL. The CDR3 extends over 13 amino acids. V was pared by 0 bases and J by 7 bases, with 6 bases between. CDR3 DNA: TGCGCCAGCAGCCAAGACAGGGTCGGGGAGCTGTTTTTT. Protein sequence: CASSQDRVGELFF.

The chain joins TRBV12-3 or TRBV12-4 to TRBJ1-1; D unclear. The CDR3 length is 14 residues. V lost 2 bases to trimming and J lost 10 bases, with 17 bases between them. Written as DNA, the CDR3 is TGTGCCAGCAGTTTAAGGGCCGGGCGAAGGCGAGCTTTCTTT. It translates to CASSLRAGRRRAFF.

This clonotype was seen a handful of times. V and J are TRBV7-2 and TRBJ2-7, with D possibly being TRBD2 (5 bases). The germline gives CDR1 SGHTA, CDR2 FQGNSA. CDR3 length equals 14 residues. The germline V and J ends were trimmed by 5 bases and 2 bases, with 13 bases remaining between them. As DNA, the CDR3 is TGTGCCAGCAGCCCCGGAGGCAGTCCCTACGAGCAGTACTTC. This codes for CASSPGGSPYEQYF.

The rearrangement uses TRBV4-1 and TRBJ1-4; D remains ambiguous. Per the germline V gene, CDR1 is MGHRA and CDR2 is YSYEKL. V was shortened by 0 bases and J by 10 bases, with 9 bases between the two germline ends. The CDR3 sequence is 13 residues long. CDR3 coding DNA: TGCGCCAGCAGCCAAGATCAGGCCAGAAAACTGTTTTTT. The encoded protein is CASSQDQARKLFF.

V and J are TRBV7-2 and TRBJ2-7; 8 nucleotides align to TRBD1. This CDR3 contains 16 residues. CDR1 is SGHTA and CDR2 is FQGNSA in the germline V gene. The junction had 11 bases not matched to a gene; V was cut back by 2 bases and J by 5 bases. The CDR3 reads CASSLFREPGGDEQYF. The CDR3 nucleotides are TGTGCCAGCAGCTTATTTCGTGAGCCAGGGGGCGACGAGCAGTACTTC.

This clonotype was observed a handful of times. The rearrangement joins TRBV28 to TRBJ2-7, with TRBD2 matching over 7 bases. The junction had 8 bases not matched to a gene; V was cut back by 2 bases and J by 7 bases. The CDR3 is made up of 14 amino acids. Germline V gene data show CDR1 as MDHEN and CDR2 as SYDVKM. The CDR3 is CASSLTRTSKEQYV. Here the CDR3 DNA reads TGTGCCAGCAGTTTAACCCGGACTAGTAAGGAGCAGTACGTC.

This clonotype occurred many times. V gene TRBV12-3 or TRBV12-4 combines with J gene TRBJ2-7; 8 nucleotides agree with TRBD2. This CDR3 is 15 amino acids long. J was trimmed by 6 bases and V by 8 bases; bases with no gene match: 15. Written as DNA, the CDR3 is TGTGCCAGCCGGGCCTCTCTCGCGGGGGGTAGCGAGCAGTACTTC. Amino acids: CASRASLAGGSEQYF.

The chain carries TRBV6-1 and TRBJ2-4; maybe TRBD1 (6 bases). V was cut by 8 bases and J by 9 bases, with 17 bases left in between. CDR3 length equals 13 residues. Germline CDR1 and CDR2: MNHNS and SASEGT. The CDR3 sequence: CASGEQGTSIQYF. Here the CDR3 DNA reads TGTGCCAGCGGGGAACAGGGAACGAGCATTCAGTACTTC.

This clonotype was seen a few times. V gene TRBV6-2 or TRBV6-3 combines with J gene TRBJ2-5, with D possibly called TRBD1 or TRBD2 (5 bases each). The germline V gene has CDR1 MNHEY and CDR2 SVGEGT. V was trimmed by 6 bases and J by 5 bases, leaving 19 bases between them. This CDR3 comprises 15 residues. CDR3 in amino acids: CASRVTDAWGETQYF. The CDR3 DNA reads TGTGCCAGCAGGGTCACAGACGCCTGGGGGGAGACCCAGTACTTC.

This clonotype occurred many times. This rearrangement joins TRBV21-1 to TRBJ1-1. TRBV21-1 constitutes a pseudogene. This CDR3 has 13 residues. Here the CDR3 reads CASSNGATTEAFF. The CDR3 bases are TGTGCCAGCAGCAACGGGGCTACCACTGAAGCTTTCTTT.

The chain uses TRBV25-1 and TRBJ2-1, with a possible D match to TRBD2 (5 bases). The CDR3 extends over 15 amino acids. The V end was cut by 3 bases, the J end by 2 bases, with 11 bases between. Germline values: CDR1 MGHDK, CDR2 SYGVNS. CDR3 sequence: CASSDRSGTYNEQFF. CDR3 DNA sequence: TGTGCCAGCAGTGACCGCAGCGGAACCTACAATGAGCAGTTCTTC.

The gene calls are TRBV28 and TRBJ2-1, with 11 bases identical to TRBD2. CDR3 size: 17 residues. With 7 bases clipped from V and 4 bases from J, the junction kept 12 bases outside the gene matches. Per the germline V gene, CDR1 is MDHEN and CDR2 is SYDVKM. CDR3 protein: CASTSGGVAGGYNEQFF. CDR3 nucleotides: TGTGCCAGCACCTCCGGGGGGGTAGCGGGGGGGTACAATGAGCAGTTCTTC.

This clonotype was found many times. The chain combines TRBV11-2 with TRBJ2-3; D is uncertain. CDR1 and CDR2 (germline): SGHAT, FQNNGV. The CDR3 runs to 15 residues. Trimming stripped 0 bases from V and 6 bases from J, with 13 bases between. The CDR3 coding sequence is TGTGCCAGCAGCTTAGAGGTAGCTGCGCAGGATACGCAGTATTTT. It is translated as CASSLEVAAQDTQYF.